The T cell receptor (beta chain) described here comes from a study of cytomegalovirus exposure and HLA in healthy donors. This CDR3 region has 15 residues. V lost 6 bases, J lost 1 base, and 15 bases lay in between. Germline-derived CDR1 and CDR2 are MNHEY and SMNVEV (reference sequence). Sequencing was performed with immunoSEQ multiplex PCR; in TCRdb, only in-frame clones are kept and a portion is missing. The table includes about 280,000 clones, more than 75% detected once. This TCR was sampled from a young woman in good health and CMV-seronegative. The chain joins TRBV27 to TRBJ1-1, with a tentative D call TRBD1 (6 bases). Sequencing was carried out using PBMCs. The CDR3 sequence: CASSRDNGWNTEAFF. CDR3 coding DNA: TGTGCCAGCAGCCGGGACAACGGGTGGAACACTGAAGCTTTCTTT.